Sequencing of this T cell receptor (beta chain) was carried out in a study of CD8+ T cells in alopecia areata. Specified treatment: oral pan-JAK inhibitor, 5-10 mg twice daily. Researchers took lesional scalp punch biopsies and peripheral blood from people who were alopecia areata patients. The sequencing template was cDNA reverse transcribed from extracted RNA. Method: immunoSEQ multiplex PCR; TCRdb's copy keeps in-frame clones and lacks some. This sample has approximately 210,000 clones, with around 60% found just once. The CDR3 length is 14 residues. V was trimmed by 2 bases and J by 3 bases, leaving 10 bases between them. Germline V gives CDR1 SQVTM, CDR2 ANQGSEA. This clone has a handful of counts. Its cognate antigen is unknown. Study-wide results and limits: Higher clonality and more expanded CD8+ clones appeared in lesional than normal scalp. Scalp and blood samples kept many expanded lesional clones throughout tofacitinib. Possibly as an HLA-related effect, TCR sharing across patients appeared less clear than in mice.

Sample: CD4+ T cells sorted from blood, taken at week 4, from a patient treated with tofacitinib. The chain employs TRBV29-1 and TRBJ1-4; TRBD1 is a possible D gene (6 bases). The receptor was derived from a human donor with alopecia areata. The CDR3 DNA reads TGCAGCGTTGAATCGACAGGTTCTAATGAAAAACTGTTTTTT. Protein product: CSVESTGSNEKLFF.